This T cell receptor (beta chain) stems from a study of T cell therapy after organ transplantation. V lost 6 bases, J lost 4 bases, and 8 bases stayed unmatched. Germline V gene lookup returns CDR1 MNHEY and CDR2 SMNVEV (reference sequence). The CDR3 has 15 amino acids. Noted time point: 4-8 weeks after completion of therapy. Clones were sequenced by immunoSEQ multiplex PCR, and TCRdb holds only the in-frame ones, with some missing. The sample has just under 20,000 clones, around 81% seen once. Concerning this clone: The target antigen is unknown.

The clonotype was recovered from a human patient who had received a solid organ transplant and had CMV disease. Some of the T cells might come from the graft donor. This material consisted of CD8+ T cells from blood, taken after autologous CMV-specific T cell therapy. The J gene is TRBJ1-3, the V gene TRBV27; 8 bases map to TRBD1. CDR3 in amino acids: CASRLGQGAGNTIYF. The CDR3 DNA is TGTGCCAGCAGGCTCGGACAGGGAGCCGGAAACACCATATATTTT.